These T cell receptor beta chains were read from a single sample in a study of beta chain features in type 1 diabetes. Using immunoSEQ multiplex PCR, the repertoire was profiled, and TCRdb retains in-frame clones only, with some absent. The sample lists 200,000 to 250,000 clones; over 8.5% were seen once. Source material: naive CD4+ T cells from blood. The source of these receptors is a woman aged 18 to 35 in good health. Each CDR3 is given with its conserved first and last residue. Fields, in order: J gene, V gene, CDR3 protein.

>TRBJ2-1|TRBV30
CAWSVSLNEQFF
>TRBJ1-3|TRBV30
CAWKGIGTGGSRSGNTIYF
>TRBJ2-1|TRBV5-4
CASSLDRGDEQFF
>TRBJ1-1|TRBV7-3
CASSALGQGNTEAFF
>TRBJ2-1|TRBV30
CAWTKQGGNEQFF
>TRBJ2-1|TRBV6-5
CASRQTRGVHEQFF
>TRBJ2-1|TRBV4-1
CASSPYSSSYNEQFF
>TRBJ2-4|TRBV5-4
CASSSSGGGKNIQYF
>TRBJ1-4|TRBV30
CAHRAGEKLFF
>TRBJ1-6|TRBV9
CASSPSGRRNSPLHF
>TRBJ1-5|TRBV12-5
CASQGQENQPQHF
>TRBJ2-6|TRBV7-7
CASSPRFGTGKAVGANVLTF
>TRBJ1-2|TRBV19
CASNPGVRTDNYGYTF
>TRBJ1-5|TRBV10-3
CAISESGTLIGHQPQHF
>TRBJ1-2|TRBV30
CAWSVETGNGYTF
>TRBJ1-4|TRBV7-9
CASSLDQGKLFF
>TRBJ2-5|TRBV19
CASSMGPVQETQYF
>TRBJ2-2|TRBV2
CASSLTGRTGELFF
>TRBJ2-1|TRBV7-9
CASSRGLAGYNEQFF
>TRBJ2-1|TRBV1
CTSSQDGSGGAGEQFF
>TRBJ2-7|TRBV19
CASSTRNYEQYF
>TRBJ1-4|TRBV29-1
CSVKQGEEKLFF
>TRBJ2-7|TRBV30
CAWAVMGSPNSFEQYF
>TRBJ2-7|TRBV30
CAWRGTGRSYEQYF
>TRBJ2-1|TRBV7-8
CASSPRLAGRNEQFF
>TRBJ1-4|TRBV7-9
CASSPSGTGFGLDEKLFF
>TRBJ2-7|TRBV5-4
CASSLAPGTGSSYEQYF
>TRBJ2-7|TRBV7-2
CASSLGLAGLYEQYF
>TRBJ1-2|TRBV7-9
CASSSELGGYTF
>TRBJ1-5|TRBV2
CASSEGRGVLPQHF
>TRBJ2-3|TRBV30
CAWSVPPLFGRLDTQYF
>TRBJ2-7|TRBV29-1
CSDPRTRDSYEQYF
>TRBJ1-1|TRBV6-1
CASILGAKRTEAFF
>TRBJ2-5|TRBV28
CASSPPGQGLETQYF
>TRBJ1-2|TRBV6-6
CASSSEEGYTF
>TRBJ2-3|TRBV4-1
CASSQDLLAGSASTDTQYF
>TRBJ2-5|TRBV7-9
CASSSGRNRGEETQYF
>TRBJ2-5|TRBV20-1
CSGGAETQYF
>TRBJ2-3|TRBV7-2
CASSLGRGTDTQYF
>TRBJ1-2|TRBV5-6
CASSYRDRGRYGYTF
>TRBJ2-2|TRBV7-3
CASSAYQGQSGELFF